These 31 T cell receptor beta chains share one sample of origin, sequenced in a study of blood T cell repertoires in COVID-19. Produced via immunoSEQ multiplex PCR; TCRdb's table is partial and in-frame only. The data contain 270,000 or so clones, over 75% of them singletons. Material for sequencing was peripheral blood. These receptors were taken from a human donor in a cohort sampled during active COVID-19.

This rearrangement joins TRBV15 to TRBJ1-5; no reliable D call. This CDR3 is built from 18 residues. The V gene's germline CDR1 is LNHNV and CDR2 YYDKDF (reference sequence). Trimming took off 1 base at V and 2 bases at J, with 18 bases between the two ends. CDR3 protein: CATSRVYRRGGGNQPQHF. The CDR3 nucleotides are TGTGCCACCAGCAGAGTCTATCGGCGCGGTGGAGGCAATCAGCCCCAGCATTTT.

The chain joins TRBV28 to TRBJ2-7, with no clear D. The CDR3 consists of 13 residues. With 2 bases removed from V and 3 bases from J, the gap between germline ends came to 8 bases. Looked up from germline, CDR1 is MDHEN and CDR2 is SYDVKM. CDR3 sequence reads: CASSLGHLYEQYF. The CDR3 region has the DNA TGTGCCAGCAGTTTAGGGCACCTCTACGAGCAGTACTTC.

This clone showed up just a few times. The J gene is TRBJ2-7, the V gene TRBV9; D is perhaps TRBD2 (6 bases). The CDR3 spans 15 residues. CDR1 is SGDLS, CDR2 YYNGEE, per germline. V was shortened by 0 bases and J by 2 bases, with 12 bases between the two germline ends. The CDR3 loop reads CASSVGGRQTYEQYF. CDR3 sequence (DNA): TGTGCCAGCAGCGTAGGGGGGAGGCAGACCTACGAGCAGTACTTC.

J is TRBJ2-7 and V is TRBV5-6, with TRBD1 matching over 9 bases. The CDR3 is 15 amino acids. The J segment lost 1 base and the V segment lost 1 base, leaving 3 bases of the junction unmatched. Germline V gene data show CDR1 as SGHDT and CDR2 as YYEEEE. In nucleotides, the CDR3 is TGTGCCAGCAGCTTGTTCGACAGGGGGTCCTACGAGCAGTACTTC. Translating it yields CASSLFDRGSYEQYF.

This chain links TRBV3-1 (or the pseudogene TRBV3-2) with TRBJ1-1, with D possibly TRBD1 on 5 matching bases. Trimming removed 4 bases from V and 1 base from J, with 10 bases in between. Germline V gene sequence: CDR1 LGHDT, CDR2 YNNKEL (reference sequence). This CDR3 has 14 amino acids. The CDR3 DNA sequence: TGTGCCAGCAGCCCGGGGGACCGGAACACTGAAGCTTTCTTT. Translated, it gives CASSPGDRNTEAFF.

The V and J genes are TRBV24-1 and TRBJ1-1; no firm D call. Germline V gene lookup returns CDR1 KGHDR and CDR2 SFDVKD. The CDR3 has 13 amino acids. The V gene lost 8 bases and the J gene lost 4 bases, with 13 bases spanning the gap. The CDR3 DNA reads as TGTGCCACCAAGCCTGGGAGTGGCACTGAAGCTTTCTTT. Residues: CATKPGSGTEAFF.

The chain carries TRBV11-3 and TRBJ2-3; 8 bases are a match to TRBD1. CDR3 length: 14 residues. Unmatched junction bases numbered 4, after V lost 5 bases and J lost 3 bases. Germline CDR1 reads SGHNT; CDR2 reads YENEEA. Here the CDR3 reads CASSPGGATDTQYF. The CDR3 DNA sequence: TGTGCCAGCAGCCCAGGGGGCGCGACAGATACGCAGTATTTT.

This sequence joins TRBV11-2 and TRBJ2-7; possible D gene TRBD2, 5 bases. The CDR3 totals 13 residues. The germline V gene has CDR1 SGHAT and CDR2 FQNNGV. Trimming left V 3 bases short and J 2 bases short, with 8 bases between. The CDR3 region has the DNA TGTGCCAGCAGCTTCGGGGATGCCTACGAGCAGTACTTC. Its translation: CASSFGDAYEQYF.

This sequence joins TRBV7-2 and TRBJ2-1; D unresolved. The CDR3 has 14 residues. Germline-derived CDR1 and CDR2 are SGHTA and FQGNSA. The V and J ends lost 5 bases and 2 bases respectively, with 10 bases between them. Here the CDR3 reads CASSPGSAYNEQFF. In nucleotides, the CDR3 is TGTGCCAGCAGCCCCGGGTCGGCCTACAATGAGCAGTTCTTC.

The genes are TRBV2 and TRBJ2-5; 7 bases fit TRBD2. The CDR3 consists of 17 residues. V dropped 2 bases and J dropped 2; count of bases not matched to a gene: 11. In germline, CDR1 is SNHLY, CDR2 FYNNEI. The CDR3, as DNA: TGTGCCAGCAGTGAATGGGGTGGCGGGAGTCGGCAAGAGACCCAGTACTTC. It yields the protein CASSEWGGGSRQETQYF.

The genes are TRBV6-1 and TRBJ2-5, with 7 positions matching TRBD2. V shed 1 base, J shed 3 bases, and the junction held 11 bases outside the gene matches. This CDR3 spans 17 amino acids. Germline-derived CDR1 and CDR2 are MNHNS and SASEGT. This chain's CDR3 is CASSEVGGSKFEETQYF. CDR3 nucleotides: TGTGCCAGCAGTGAAGTGGGCGGGAGTAAGTTTGAAGAGACCCAGTACTTC.

CDR3 DNA: TGCGCCAGCAGCTCCTTACAGACAGATACGCAGTATTTT. Its protein is CASSSLQTDTQYF. This chain connects TRBV5-1 to TRBJ2-3; D remains unclear. CDR3 length: 13 amino acids. The germline V gene encodes CDR1 SGHRS and CDR2 YFSETQ. The germline V and J ends were trimmed by 3 bases and 3 bases, with 8 bases remaining between them.

The chain employs TRBV7-9 and TRBJ2-7, with 7 bases aligning to TRBD2. V was clipped by 4 bases and J by 4 bases; unmatched bases: 10. Germline V gives CDR1 SEHNR, CDR2 FQNEAQ (reference sequence). CDR3 size: 15 residues. The CDR3 DNA is TGTGCCAGCAGCTCCGGACTAGTTGGCGATTACGAGCAGTACTTC. Protein: CASSSGLVGDYEQYF. Drawing the rest from reference TRBV7-9 and TRBJ2-7, the complete variable domain is DTGVSQNPRHKITKRGQNVTFRCDPISEHNRLYWYRQTLGQGPEFLTYFQNEAQLEKSRLLSDRFSAERPKGSFSTLEIQRTEQGDSAMYLCASSSGLVGDYEQYFGPGTRLTVT.

Here the CDR3 DNA reads TGTGCCAGCAGCCCCGTCCTGACAGGCCCACCCCGGGAGCTGTTTTTT. Its translation is CASSPVLTGPPRELFF. V and J are TRBV7-9 and TRBJ2-2, with TRBD1 as a possible D gene (6 bases). This CDR3 is built from 16 residues. CDR1 and CDR2 from the germline V gene are SEHNR and FQNEAQ (reference sequence). The V end was cut by 5 bases, the J end by 9 bases, with 22 bases between. Full variable domain (rest looked up from reference TRBV7-9 and TRBJ2-2): DTGVSQNPRHKITKRGQNVTFRCDPISEHNRLYWYRQTLGQGPEFLTYFQNEAQLEKSRLLSDRFSAERPKGSFSTLEIQRTEQGDSAMYLCASSPVLTGPPRELFFGEGSRLTVL.

The chain carries TRBV11-3 and TRBJ2-2, with 9 bases lining up with TRBD2. V gave up 4 bases and J gave up 6 bases; unmatched junction bases: 12. Germline-derived CDR1 and CDR2 are SGHNT and YENEEA. This CDR3 has 17 residues. The CDR3 loop is CASSSKGGSGSSGELFF. The CDR3 DNA reads TGTGCCAGCAGCTCGAAGGGGGGTAGCGGGAGTTCCGGGGAGCTGTTTTTT.

CDR3 nucleotide sequence: TGTGCCAGCAGCCAAGACTCCCCGGGGAACACTGAAGCTTTCTTT. It is translated as CASSQDSPGNTEAFF. V gene TRBV3-1 (or the pseudogene TRBV3-2) combines with J gene TRBJ1-1; D not resolved. The CDR3 extends over 15 amino acids. Germline assignment: CDR1 LGHDT and CDR2 YNNKEL (reference sequence). Trimming shortened V by 0 bases and J by 1 base, and 9 bases separated the two germline ends.

The sample holds a few counts of this clone. The rearrangement uses TRBV28 and TRBJ1-2; 9 nucleotides agree with TRBD1. There are 13 residues in the CDR3. Germline CDR1 MDHEN, CDR2 SYDVKM. V gave up 4 bases and J gave up 13 bases; unmatched junction bases: 10. The CDR3 loop is CASSSFPTGGPTF. In DNA form, the CDR3 reads TGTGCCAGCAGTTCATTCCCGACAGGGGGGCCCACCTTC.

The chain combines TRBV29-1 with TRBJ2-2; TRBD2 is a possible D gene (5 bases). The germline V gene encodes CDR1 SQVTM and CDR2 ANQGSEA. The CDR3 length is 15 residues. Trimming removed 7 bases at V and 0 bases at J, with 15 bases between. The CDR3 nucleotides are TGCAGCGCCGGCACCGGACTGTCGAACACCGGGGAGCTGTTTTTT. Protein product: CSAGTGLSNTGELFF.

The rearrangement joins TRBV6-5 to TRBJ2-1, with 7 bases matching TRBD1. J was trimmed by 2 bases and V by 0 bases; bases with no gene match: 4. Germline CDR1 is MNHEY and CDR2 is SVGAGI. This CDR3 contains 16 residues. CDR3 sequence: CASSYSWDSAYNEQFF. The CDR3 nucleotides read TGTGCCAGCAGTTACTCGTGGGACAGTGCCTACAATGAGCAGTTCTTC.

The chain links TRBV7-8 to TRBJ1-3; weak D call: TRBD1 (5 bases). The CDR3 extends over 15 amino acids. From germline, CDR1 is SGHVS and CDR2 FQNEAQ. With 5 bases removed from V and 2 bases from J, the gap between germline ends came to 13 bases. CDR3 sequence reads: CASSAFQGPGNTIYF. The DNA for the CDR3 is TGTGCCAGCAGCGCTTTTCAGGGTCCTGGAAACACCATATATTTT.

The chain recombines TRBV18 with TRBJ1-4, with D perhaps matching TRBD1 (6 bases). The length of the CDR3 is 12 residues. V gave up 4 bases and J gave up 8 bases, with 8 bases separating them. Germline CDR1 and CDR2: KGHSH and LQKENI. The CDR3, as DNA: TGTGCCAGCTCACTCGACAGGGAAAAACTGTTTTTT. This gives the protein CASSLDREKLFF.

This chain joins TRBV11-2 and TRBJ2-1; a weak D match, TRBD2 (6 bases). V lost 1 base to trimming and J lost 6 bases, with 16 bases between them. The CDR3 is 16 residues long. Germline CDR1 is SGHAT and CDR2 is FQNNGV. The CDR3 is CASSLVALRGSNEQFF. CDR3 coding DNA: TGTGCCAGCAGCTTAGTAGCCCTCCGGGGGTCCAATGAGCAGTTCTTC.

This sequence joins TRBV28 and TRBJ1-1; no clear D gene. CDR3 size: 14 residues. The germline V gene encodes CDR1 MDHEN and CDR2 SYDVKM. The V gene lost 6 bases and the J gene lost 1 base, with 12 bases spanning the gap. The CDR3 bases are TGTGCCAGCAGGAAGAGGGCCCCGAACACTGAAGCTTTCTTT. Translation gives CASRKRAPNTEAFF.

This chain connects TRBV4-1 to TRBJ2-1; 10 nucleotides line up with TRBD2. This CDR3 region has 15 residues. J gave up 3 bases and V 4 bases, and 3 bases lay outside the gene matches. Germline values: CDR1 MGHRA, CDR2 YSYEKL. The CDR3 sequence is CASSPGLALYNEQFF. The CDR3 nucleotides are TGCGCCAGCAGCCCGGGACTAGCGCTCTACAATGAGCAGTTCTTC.

The chain links TRBV6-5 to TRBJ1-4; TRBD1 matches 8 bases. The CDR3 has 14 residues. Per the germline V gene, CDR1 is MNHEY and CDR2 is SVGAGI. V lost 10 bases to trimming and J lost 3 bases; unmatched junction nucleotides: 7. The CDR3 reads CATSPRGPNEKLFF. DNA of the CDR3: TGTGCCACGTCCCCCAGGGGGCCTAATGAAAAACTGTTTTTT.

This chain joins TRBV7-3 and TRBJ2-7; weak D call: TRBD1 (6 bases). CDR3 length: 20 amino acids. V lost 4 bases, J lost 3 bases, and 31 bases lay in between. CDR1 SGHTA and CDR2 FQGTGA come from the germline V gene. As DNA, the CDR3 is TGTGCCAGCAGCTCGGGTAACAGGGTAAGTTTAGTAAAGCGCCTCTACGAGCAGTACTTC. Translating gives CASSSGNRVSLVKRLYEQYF.

The genes are TRBV9 and TRBJ2-1, with 9 bases identical to TRBD2. CDR1 is SGDLS, CDR2 YYNGEE, per germline. V lost 3 bases and J lost 1; bases outside the gene matches: 5. There are 16 residues in the CDR3. The CDR3 here is CASSGIAGESYNEQFF. The CDR3, as DNA: TGTGCCAGCAGCGGAATAGCGGGAGAATCCTACAATGAGCAGTTCTTC.

The chain combines TRBV24-1 with TRBJ2-1; 11 nucleotides line up with TRBD1. This CDR3 is built from 17 residues. With V trimmed by 5 bases and J by 12 bases, 17 bases remained unmatched. Per the germline V gene, CDR1 is KGHDR and CDR2 is SFDVKD. CDR3 residues: CATSGPARDRGEERQFF. The CDR3 bases are TGTGCCACCAGTGGTCCGGCCCGGGACAGGGGGGAAGAGAGGCAGTTCTTC.

J is TRBJ1-2 and V is TRBV7-2, with TRBD1 matching 10 bases. The CDR3 runs 15 residues. The V gene's germline CDR1 is SGHTA and CDR2 FQGNSA. V was clipped by 5 bases and J by 7 bases; unmatched bases: 10. CDR3 DNA: TGTGCCAGCAGCCGCAGTCCCTGGGACAGGGGTGGCTACACCTTC. Translated: CASSRSPWDRGGYTF.

Remarks on this clone: Other DNA sequences from this sample encode an identical CDR3 as well. CDR3 loop: CASSYSSRGGYGYTF. As DNA, the CDR3 is TGTGCCAGCAGTTACTCGAGTAGGGGGGGGTATGGCTACACCTTC. This chain links TRBV6-5 with TRBJ1-2, with D possibly matching TRBD1 (6 bases). This CDR3 comprises 15 residues. Per the germline V gene, CDR1 is MNHEY and CDR2 is SVGAGI. The V gene lost 0 bases and the J gene lost 5 bases, with 13 bases spanning the gap.

V gene TRBV29-1 combines with J gene TRBJ2-1; tentatively, D is TRBD2 (6 bases). Between the trimmed V and J ends, which lost 4 bases and 5 bases, there was a span of 12 bases. Germline lookup yields CDR1 SQVTM and CDR2 ANQGSEA. The length of the CDR3 is 13 residues. The CDR3 sequence: CSVGRRDNNEQFF. CDR3 DNA sequence: TGCAGCGTTGGGAGGCGGGATAACAATGAGCAGTTCTTC.